These T cell receptor beta chains were read from a single sample in a study of blood T cell repertoires in COVID-19. Only in-frame clones appear in the TCRdb table, and some are missing; sequencing was by immunoSEQ multiplex PCR. The sample includes roughly 140,000 clones, around four fifths of them seen just once. The specimen sequenced was peripheral blood. All receptors derive from a human donor in a cohort sampled during active COVID-19. Each CDR3 is given with its conserved first and last residue. The order of the fields is CDR3 protein, J gene, V gene.

CDR3 protein: CASSSPGQGIETQYF
J gene: TRBJ2-5
V gene: TRBV7-8

CDR3 protein: CASSQVGPHEQFF
J gene: TRBJ2-1
V gene: TRBV3-1/TRBV3-2

CDR3 protein: CASSFAGSYGYTF
J gene: TRBJ1-2
V gene: TRBV5-4

CDR3 protein: CASSSALTGETQYF
J gene: TRBJ2-5
V gene: TRBV7-2

CDR3 protein: CASSVSNRNSGANVLTF
J gene: TRBJ2-6
V gene: TRBV9

CDR3 protein: CSARLGGGYTF
J gene: TRBJ1-2
V gene: TRBV20-1

CDR3 protein: CASSITGQDYEQYF
J gene: TRBJ2-7
V gene: TRBV19

CDR3 protein: CASSYSTGSSYEQYF
J gene: TRBJ2-7
V gene: TRBV6-5

CDR3 protein: CASSTGTLGSNQPQHF
J gene: TRBJ1-5
V gene: TRBV19

CDR3 protein: CASSSRRTGLAGYQETQYF
J gene: TRBJ2-5
V gene: TRBV21-1

CDR3 protein: CASRPVGQGNEKLFF
J gene: TRBJ1-4
V gene: TRBV27

CDR3 protein: CASSLRDRGFTDTQYF
J gene: TRBJ2-3
V gene: TRBV7-8

CDR3 protein: CASSPGGPAGGYTF
J gene: TRBJ1-2
V gene: TRBV5-6

CDR3 protein: CASSLSETLNGYTF
J gene: TRBJ1-2
V gene: TRBV7-9

CDR3 protein: CAWRVGRGLAGRQTQYF
J gene: TRBJ2-5
V gene: TRBV30

CDR3 protein: CASRSTGESNQPQHF
J gene: TRBJ1-5
V gene: TRBV4-1

CDR3 protein: CASSFDRDLSGNTIYF
J gene: TRBJ1-3
V gene: TRBV5-4

CDR3 protein: CASSQDSGEQETQYF
J gene: TRBJ2-5
V gene: TRBV4-2

CDR3 protein: CASSLSLWDNYQETQYF
J gene: TRBJ2-5
V gene: TRBV28

CDR3 protein: CASSLSSGRGLETQYF
J gene: TRBJ2-5
V gene: TRBV7-2

CDR3 protein: CASSRRQGGNTGELFF
J gene: TRBJ2-2
V gene: TRBV13

CDR3 protein: CASSPQGNSPLHF
J gene: TRBJ1-6
V gene: TRBV18

CDR3 protein: CASSDRSGYTF
J gene: TRBJ1-2
V gene: TRBV6-1

CDR3 protein: CAWSVTGESQYF
J gene: TRBJ2-5
V gene: TRBV30

CDR3 protein: CASSLTVGQADSYEQYF
J gene: TRBJ2-7
V gene: TRBV11-3

CDR3 protein: CASSELAALGETQYF
J gene: TRBJ2-5
V gene: TRBV7-6

CDR3 protein: CASSWGGNTDTQYF
J gene: TRBJ2-3
V gene: TRBV11-3

CDR3 protein: CASSGRQGETQYF
J gene: TRBJ2-5
V gene: TRBV11-3

CDR3 protein: CASSGTSGSSRELFF
J gene: TRBJ2-2
V gene: TRBV10-1

CDR3 protein: CASSESSGALADTQYF
J gene: TRBJ2-3
V gene: TRBV10-1

CDR3 protein: CASSESAAVGTDTQYF
J gene: TRBJ2-3
V gene: TRBV10-1

CDR3 protein: CASSLGQGGYGYTF
J gene: TRBJ1-2
V gene: TRBV7-2

CDR3 protein: CASSSGAGEKLFF
J gene: TRBJ1-4
V gene: TRBV7-3

CDR3 protein: CASSPVPGGYEQYF
J gene: TRBJ2-7
V gene: TRBV5-1

CDR3 protein: CAISEGTVWPYEQYF
J gene: TRBJ2-7
V gene: TRBV10-3

CDR3 protein: CATRRDKSSYEQYF
J gene: TRBJ2-7
V gene: TRBV10-3

CDR3 protein: CASSPGTGGSKYF
J gene: TRBJ2-7
V gene: TRBV6-6